Listed here are 8 T cell receptor beta chains from one sample, sequenced in a study of blood T cell repertoires in COVID-19. Produced via immunoSEQ multiplex PCR; TCRdb's table is partial and in-frame only. The table lists roughly 80,000 clones, 85% to 95% of them singletons. Material for sequencing was peripheral blood. All receptors come from a man between 60 and 75 years old with acute or convalescent COVID-19.

This chain links TRBV28 with TRBJ1-6; TRBD1 is a possible D gene (5 bases). The V and J ends lost 6 bases and 6 bases respectively, with 6 bases between them. Germline V gene lookup returns CDR1 MDHEN and CDR2 SYDVKM. This CDR3 comprises 12 residues. The CDR3: CASSRVNSPLHF. The CDR3 bases are TGTGCCAGCAGCAGGGTTAATTCACCCCTCCACTTT. Variable domain in full (rest from reference TRBV28 and TRBJ1-6): DVKVTQSSRYLVKRTGEKVFLECVQDMDHENMFWYRQDPGLGLRLIYFSYDVKMKEKGDIPEGYSVSREKKERFSLILESASTNQTSMYLCASSRVNSPLHFGNGTRLTVT.

The chain uses TRBV29-1 and TRBJ2-7, with TRBD1 identical over 9 bases. The V gene's germline CDR1 is SQVTM and CDR2 ANQGSEA. This CDR3 has 14 residues. The V gene end was trimmed by 6 bases and the J gene end by 4 bases; junction bases not matched to a gene: 10. CDR3 protein: CSVKSGQGGYEQYF. The CDR3 DNA reads as TGCAGCGTCAAATCGGGACAGGGCGGGTACGAGCAGTACTTC.

This clone has more than one count but fewer than ten. This chain connects TRBV11-2 to TRBJ2-4; 7 bases match TRBD1. Germline CDR1 and CDR2: SGHAT and FQNNGV. The trim removed 3 bases at V and 6 bases at J, leaving 2 bases unmatched. The CDR3 is made up of 13 amino acids. As DNA, the CDR3 is TGTGCCAGCAGCTTCAACAGGGGAAACATTCAGTACTTC. Encoded protein: CASSFNRGNIQYF.

CDR3 loop: CASSRDTGYEQYF. The CDR3 DNA follows: TGTGCCAGCAGCCGGGACACGGGCTACGAGCAGTACTTC. This chain joins TRBV12-3 or TRBV12-4 and TRBJ2-7; possibly TRBD1 for D (6 bases). The germline V and J ends were trimmed by 6 bases and 3 bases, with 12 bases remaining between them. The CDR3 is 13 residues long.

This clone came up a few times. The chain has TRBV7-9 and TRBJ2-7, with 7 bases matching TRBD2. This CDR3 comprises 15 residues. Germline V gives CDR1 SEHNR, CDR2 FQNEAQ (reference sequence). J lost 4 bases, V lost 0 bases, and 6 bases had no gene match. CDR3 loop: CASSLAGGPGYEQYF. DNA of the CDR3: TGTGCCAGCAGCTTAGCGGGAGGGCCGGGTTACGAGCAGTACTTC.

The chain uses TRBV21-1 and TRBJ2-7; the table's D call, TRBD2, has no DNA check behind it. TRBV21-1 is a listed pseudogene. The CDR3 covers 14 residues. The CDR3 bases are TGTGCCAGCACCTTCCCGGACGGGGTAGACGAGCAGTACTTC. Translated: CASTFPDGVDEQYF.

The chain has TRBV30 and TRBJ2-3, with D possibly being TRBD1 (6 bases). Germline V lookup: CDR1 GTSNPN, CDR2 SVGIG (reference sequence). With 4 bases removed from V and 8 bases from J, the gap between germline ends came to 16 bases. CDR3 length: 13 residues. CDR3 sequence (DNA): TGTGCCTGGACTAGGGCAGCACAGGGTACGCAGTATTTT. Its protein product is CAWTRAAQGTQYF.

This chain links TRBV19 with TRBJ1-1; TRBD1 is a possible D gene (6 bases). With 8 bases removed from V and 5 bases from J, the gap between germline ends came to 15 bases. Germline V gene data show CDR1 as LNHDA and CDR2 as SQIVND (reference sequence). CDR3 length: 13 amino acids. CDR3: CASGPGGRTEAFF. The CDR3, as DNA: TGTGCCAGTGGGCCCGGGGGGCGTACTGAAGCTTTCTTT.